These 18 T cell receptor beta chains originate from one sample sequenced in a study of T cells in Graves' hyperthyroidism and ophthalmopathy. Amplification yielded TCR beta CDR3 regions, with RNA transcripts as the source. The HTBI primer set was used in a first-round RT-PCR of the TCR CDR3. TCRdb redid the calling of the multiplex PCR reads with MiXCR, one entry per CDR3 protein. The table lists approximately 300,000 distinct CDR3 sequences, roughly 19% of them singletons, with about 40% in the top ten. The sample consisted of blood. The receptors shown here come from a man aged 50-60 years with Graves' ophthalmopathy.

This clonotype has a count of ten or more. V is TRBV27 and J is TRBJ1-1, with TRBD1 identical over 10 bases. Germline assignment: CDR1 MNHEY and CDR2 SMNVEV (reference sequence). Germline trimming cut 4 bases from V and 4 bases from J; bases unmatched to any gene: 15. There are 18 residues in the CDR3. The CDR3 DNA reads as TGTGCCAGCAGTTCCCCTCTACGACAGGGGGCTTATCGCACTGAAGCTTTCTTT. Its protein is CASSSPLRQGAYRTEAFF.

The sample holds many counts of this clonotype. The rearrangement joins TRBV20-1 to TRBJ2-7, with 8 bases matching TRBD2. Losses at the gene ends were 6 bases for V and 4 bases for J; bases not matched to a gene: 2. This CDR3 contains 11 residues. CDR1 DFQATT and CDR2 SNEGSKA come from the germline V gene (reference sequence). Written as DNA, the CDR3 is TGCAGTGCGCGGGAGGAGTACGAGCAGTACTTC. It specifies CSAREEYEQYF.

This clonotype was observed a few times. The chain carries TRBV12-3 or TRBV12-4 and TRBJ2-5; 11 bases line up with TRBD2. V shed 4 bases, J shed 9 bases, and the junction held 16 bases outside the gene matches. The CDR3 runs 17 residues. The CDR3 region is CASSSSLSGRALEAQYF. The CDR3 DNA reads TGTGCCAGCAGTTCCTCACTTAGCGGGAGGGCCCTTGAGGCCCAGTACTTC.

This clonotype was counted at least ten times. V is TRBV20-1 and J is TRBJ2-7, with TRBD2 matching over 14 bases. The CDR3 is 13 amino acids. Per the germline V gene, CDR1 is DFQATT and CDR2 is SNEGSKA (reference sequence). V shed 5 bases, J shed 6 bases, and the junction held 3 bases outside the gene matches. Here the CDR3 reads CSARTSGRSEQYF. Here the CDR3 DNA reads TGCAGTGCTCGGACTAGCGGGAGGTCCGAGCAGTACTTC.

This clonotype has a count of ten or more. V usage is TRBV11-1 and J usage is TRBJ2-1; a weak D match, TRBD2 (7 bases). V shed 3 bases and J shed 4 bases, with 10 bases lying between them. Germline-derived CDR1 and CDR2 are SGHAT and FQDESV (reference sequence). CDR3 length: 14 residues. CDR3 bases: TGTGCCAGCAGCTTTGCGGGGGCTTACAATGAGCAGTTCTTC. The encoded protein is CASSFAGAYNEQFF.

The V and J genes are TRBV2 and TRBJ2-1, with 8 bases that match TRBD2. V dropped 6 bases and J dropped 7; count of bases not matched to a gene: 17. The V gene's germline CDR1 is SNHLY and CDR2 FYNNEI. The CDR3 has 17 amino acids. CDR3 sequence: CASSPGVNSGSRNEQFF. CDR3 coding DNA: TGTGCCAGCAGCCCAGGGGTTAACAGCGGGAGCCGGAATGAGCAGTTCTTC. Complete variable domain (other parts from reference TRBV2 and TRBJ2-1): EPEVTQTPSHQVTQMGQEVILRCVPISNHLYFYWYRQILGQKVEFLVSFYNNEISEKSEIFDDQFSVERPDGSNFTLKIRSTKLEDSAMYFCASSPGVNSGSRNEQFFGPGTRLTVL.

The chain combines TRBV20-1 with TRBJ2-3, with 9 bases aligning to TRBD2. Germline assignment: CDR1 DFQATT and CDR2 SNEGSKA (reference sequence). The junction had 11 bases not matched to a gene; V was cut back by 5 bases and J by 5 bases. The CDR3 covers 15 residues. DNA of the CDR3: TGCAGTGCTTACTCCGGGACTAGCCAGGGAGATACGCAGTATTTT. This translates into CSAYSGTSQGDTQYF.

This clonotype was seen once. The V call is TRBV19, the J call TRBJ2-3; D may be TRBD2 (5 bases). CDR1 LNHDA and CDR2 SQIVND come from the germline V gene (reference sequence). Between the trimmed V and J ends, which lost 6 bases and 4 bases, there was a span of 11 bases. The CDR3 consists of 13 residues. CDR3 nucleotides: TGTGCCAGTAGCTTGAAGGGAGCAGATACGCAGTATTTT. Protein product: CASSLKGADTQYF.

In this sample, this clonotype turned up many times. The chain couples TRBV6-4 to TRBJ1-2; 7 nucleotides line up with TRBD1. Trimming removed 4 bases from V and 4 bases from J; junction bases left unmatched: 12. The germline gives CDR1 MRHNA, CDR2 SNTAGT. The CDR3 is 16 residues long. The CDR3 DNA reads as TGTGCCAGCAGTGCCCAAGAGGCCCCAGGGGGCTATGGCTACACCTTC. Its translation: CASSAQEAPGGYGYTF.

With respect to this clonotype: It may be a read error: a sequence one base away is much more abundant. This chain connects TRBV5-1 to TRBJ2-7, with TRBD1 matching over 7 bases. Germline V lookup: CDR1 SGHRS, CDR2 YFSETQ. CDR3 length equals 14 residues. The CDR3 region is CASSTQGPPYERYF. CDR3 nucleotide sequence: TGCGCCAGCAGCACACAGGGGCCTCCCTACGAGCGGTACTTC.

This clonotype has more than one count but fewer than ten. The chain recombines TRBV29-1 with TRBJ1-5; 12 bases match TRBD1. J lost 8 bases, V lost 5 bases, and 7 bases had no gene match. The CDR3 contains 14 residues. Per germline, CDR1 SQVTM and CDR2 ANQGSEA. The CDR3 DNA is TGCAGCGTTCCCGGGACAGGGGGCCTGGAGCCCCAGCATTTT. It encodes CSVPGTGGLEPQHF.

The chain is built from TRBV4-2 and TRBJ2-7; D unresolved. CDR3 length: 13 residues. V was pared by 5 bases and J by 3 bases, with 11 bases between. Germline V CDR1 and CDR2: LGHNA, YNFKEQ. The DNA of the CDR3 is TGTGCCAGCAGCGCTTTTTTAAGCTACGAGCAGTACTTC. This translates into CASSAFLSYEQYF.

This chain joins TRBV2 and TRBJ2-1; 8 bases line up with TRBD2. CDR1 is SNHLY and CDR2 is FYNNEI in the germline V gene. CDR3 size: 17 residues. V lost 6 bases to trimming and J lost 0 bases; unmatched junction nucleotides: 10. The CDR3 DNA reads as TGTGCCAGCAGGGGGCCGGGAGGGCGGAGCTCCTACAATGAGCAGTTCTTC. Translation: CASRGPGGRSSYNEQFF. Drawing the rest from reference TRBV2 and TRBJ2-1, the complete variable domain is EPEVTQTPSHQVTQMGQEVILRCVPISNHLYFYWYRQILGQKVEFLVSFYNNEISEKSEIFDDQFSVERPDGSNFTLKIRSTKLEDSAMYFCASRGPGGRSSYNEQFFGPGTRLTVL.

The chain is built from TRBV19 and TRBJ1-1, with D tentatively TRBD1 (5 bases). The germline V and J ends were trimmed by 3 bases and 0 bases, with 14 bases remaining between them. Germline V gene lookup returns CDR1 LNHDA and CDR2 SQIVND (reference sequence). The CDR3 loop spans 16 amino acids. The CDR3 region is CASSMKGNLLNTEAFF. In nucleotides, the CDR3 is TGTGCCAGTAGTATGAAGGGGAACCTTTTGAACACTGAAGCTTTCTTT. Combining the CDR3 with reference TRBV19 and TRBJ1-1 gives the whole variable domain DGGITQSPKYLFRKEGQNVTLSCEQNLNHDAMYWYRQDPGQGLRLIYYSQIVNDFQKGDIAEGYSVSREKKESFPLTVTSAQKNPTAFYLCASSMKGNLLNTEAFFGQGTRLTVV.

Only a few counts were recorded for this clonotype. A much bigger clone sits one base away, suggesting this may be a read error. This rearrangement joins TRBV28 to TRBJ2-7; the match to TRBD1 covers 9 bases. This CDR3 comprises 14 residues. Trimming took 7 bases from V and 3 from J; bases not matched to a gene: 7. Germline V gene sequence: CDR1 MDHEN, CDR2 SYDVKM. CDR3 region: CASTGTGPLYEQYF. CDR3 in DNA: TGTGCCAGCACCGGGACAGGGCCTCTCTACGAGCAGTACTTC.

This clonotype was recorded many times. The genes are TRBV3-1 and TRBJ2-1; D tentatively fits TRBD1 or TRBD2 (5 bases each). The CDR3 spans 14 residues. Germline V gives CDR1 LGHDT, CDR2 YNNKEL (reference sequence). The germline V and J ends were trimmed by 1 base and 2 bases, with 6 bases remaining between them. The chain's CDR3 is CASSQGGPYNEQFF. CDR3 in DNA: TGTGCCAGCAGCCAAGGGGGACCCTACAATGAGCAGTTCTTC.

The chain carries TRBV27 and TRBJ2-7; TRBD2 is a possible D gene (7 bases). Trimming pared 2 bases from V and 3 bases from J, leaving 11 bases between. CDR3 length equals 14 residues. CDR1 and CDR2 from the germline V gene are MNHEY and SMNVEV (reference sequence). The CDR3: CASSLGGADYEQYF. CDR3 nucleotide sequence: TGTGCCAGCAGTTTAGGGGGGGCAGACTACGAGCAGTACTTC.

The table lists this clonotype with many counts. The rearrangement uses TRBV20-1 and TRBJ2-5; TRBD2 is a possible D gene (5 bases). The germline gives CDR1 DFQATT, CDR2 SNEGSKA (reference sequence). CDR3 length equals 13 residues. The V end lost 3 bases, the J end lost 3 bases, and 11 bases lay between the germline ends. CDR3 coding DNA: TGCAGTGCTAGTCTCTCCGGGAAAGAGACCCAGTACTTC. Encoded protein: CSASLSGKETQYF.